The 4 T cell receptor beta chains reported below all come from one sample, sequenced in a study of T cells in Graves' hyperthyroidism and ophthalmopathy. The investigators amplified TCR beta CDR3 regions from RNA transcripts. The primer set for the first-round RT-PCR of the TCR CDR3 was HTBI. Each CDR3 protein is one row after TCRdb ran MiXCR on the multiplex PCR reads. The repertoire consists of 400,000 or so distinct CDR3 sequences, with about an eighth occurring once and the leading ten covering around 27%. The sample comprised blood. The origin of the receptors is a man between 50 and 59 years old with Graves' ophthalmopathy.

The chain combines TRBV18 with TRBJ2-7; tentatively, D is TRBD2 (6 bases). CDR1 and CDR2 (germline): KGHSH, LQKENI. There are 14 residues in the CDR3. The V gene lost 0 bases and the J gene lost 3 bases, with 9 bases spanning the gap. The chain's CDR3 is CASSPPGLSYEQYF. CDR3 nucleotides: TGTGCCAGCTCACCACCCGGACTAAGCTACGAGCAGTACTTC.

This clonotype was observed many times. The chain links TRBV30 to TRBJ2-5; 11 bases align to TRBD1. This CDR3 is built from 13 residues. The germline V gene has CDR1 GTSNPN and CDR2 SVGIG (reference sequence). The V segment lost 7 bases and the J segment 5 bases; nucleotides outside the gene matches: 6. The CDR3 nucleotides are TGTGCCTCGGGGACAGGGGGTAGGGAGACCCAGTACTTC. Translating gives CASGTGGRETQYF.

To note about this clonotype: Just one base apart from a much larger clone, this may be a read error. This chain links TRBV6-1 with TRBJ1-1, with no clear D. Trimming stripped 1 base from V and 0 bases from J, with 21 bases between. Germline values: CDR1 MNHNS, CDR2 SASEGT. This CDR3 has 19 residues. The CDR3 coding sequence is TGTGCCAGCAGTGAAGGGTTCGAGGTCGGGTTCGGGTTGAACACTGAAGCTTTCTTT. Amino acid sequence: CASSEGFEVGFGLNTEAFF.

This chain joins TRBV28 and TRBJ2-1; TRBD2 matches at 10 bases. Germline CDR1 and CDR2: MDHEN and SYDVKM. Trimming took 5 bases from V and 6 from J; bases not matched to a gene: 4. There are 14 residues in the CDR3. CDR3 sequence reads: CASSRTSGFNEQFF. The CDR3, as DNA: TGTGCCAGCAGTCGGACTAGCGGCTTCAATGAGCAGTTCTTC.